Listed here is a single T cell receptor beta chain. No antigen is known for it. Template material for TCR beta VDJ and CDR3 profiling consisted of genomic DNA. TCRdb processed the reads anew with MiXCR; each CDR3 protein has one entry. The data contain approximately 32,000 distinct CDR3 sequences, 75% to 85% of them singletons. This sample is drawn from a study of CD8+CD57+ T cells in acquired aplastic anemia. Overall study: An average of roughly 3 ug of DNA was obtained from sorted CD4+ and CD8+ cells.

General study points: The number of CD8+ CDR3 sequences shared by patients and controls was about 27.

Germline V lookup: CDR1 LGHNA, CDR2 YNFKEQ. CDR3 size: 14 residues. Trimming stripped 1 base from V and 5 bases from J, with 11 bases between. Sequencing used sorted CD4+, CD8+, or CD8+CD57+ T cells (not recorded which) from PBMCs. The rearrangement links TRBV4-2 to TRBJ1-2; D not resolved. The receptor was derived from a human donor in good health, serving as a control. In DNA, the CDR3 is TGTGCCAGCAGCCAAGGAAGGGTGGAGTATGGCTACACCTTC. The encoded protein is CASSQGRVEYGYTF.